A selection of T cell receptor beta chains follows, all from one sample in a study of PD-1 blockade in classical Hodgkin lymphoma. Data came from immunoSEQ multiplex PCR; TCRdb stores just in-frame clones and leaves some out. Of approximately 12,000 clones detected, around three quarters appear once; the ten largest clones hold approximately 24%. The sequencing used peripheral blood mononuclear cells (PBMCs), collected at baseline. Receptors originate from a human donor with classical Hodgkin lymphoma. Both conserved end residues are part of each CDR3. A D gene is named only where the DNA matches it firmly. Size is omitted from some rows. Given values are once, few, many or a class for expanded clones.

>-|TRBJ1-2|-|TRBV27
TGTGCCAGCAGCCCATTACGCGGGGGACGTTTCAACTATGGCTACACCTTC
CASSPLRGGRFNYGYTF
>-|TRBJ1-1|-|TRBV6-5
TGTGCCAGCACCCGAACGGGCGATGGTAACACTGAAGCTTTCTTT
CASTRTGDGNTEAFF
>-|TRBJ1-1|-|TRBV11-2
TGTGCCAGCAGCTTGGGGCACACTGAAGCTTTCTTT
CASSLGHTEAFF
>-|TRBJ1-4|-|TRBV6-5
TGTGCCAGCAGCTACCCAGGTGAAAAACTGTTTTTT
CASSYPGEKLFF
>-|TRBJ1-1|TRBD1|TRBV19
TGTGCCAGTAGTTTACTTCGAGGACAGGGAGAAATTGAAGCTTTCTTT
CASSLLRGQGEIEAFF
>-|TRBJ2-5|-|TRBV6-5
TGTGCCAGCAGTGGGGGGTCCGAGACCCAGTACTTC
CASSGGSETQYF
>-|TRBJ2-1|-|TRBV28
TGTGCCAGCAGTTTAAGCGGCAGTTACAATGAGCAGTTCTTC
CASSLSGSYNEQFF
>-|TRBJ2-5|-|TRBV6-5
TGTGCCAGCAGACGGGGGGAGACCCAGTACTTC
CASRRGETQYF
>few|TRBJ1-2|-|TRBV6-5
TGTGCCAGCAGTTACGGACAATACTATGGCTACACCTTC
CASSYGQYYGYTF
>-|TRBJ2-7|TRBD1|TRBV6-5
TGTGCCAGCAGTACACATCCGGGACAGGCTCTGGTGCAGTACTTC
CASSTHPGQALVQYF
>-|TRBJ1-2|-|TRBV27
TGTGCCAGCAGTTTATCCCCAAGGGTTCACGGCTACACCTTC
CASSLSPRVHGYTF
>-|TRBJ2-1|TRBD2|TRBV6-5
TGTGCCAGCAGGTCTACTAGCGGGGGTTACAATGAGCAGTTCTTC
CASRSTSGGYNEQFF
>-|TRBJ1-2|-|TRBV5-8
TGTGCCAGCAGCTTAGACAGTCTCTACGGCTACACCTTC
CASSLDSLYGYTF
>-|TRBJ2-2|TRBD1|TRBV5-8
TGTGCCAGCTTGGGACAGCTCACCGGGGAGCTGTTTTTT
CASLGQLTGELFF
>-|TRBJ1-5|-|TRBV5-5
TGTGCCAGCAGCCCTGGGAGGGGCAATCAGCCCCAGCATTTT
CASSPGRGNQPQHF
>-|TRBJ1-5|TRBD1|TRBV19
TGTGCCAGTAGTTTAGGACAGGGCCAGCCCCAGCATTTT
CASSLGQGQPQHF
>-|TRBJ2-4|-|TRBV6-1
TGTGCCAGCAGTGAGGGATACCCGGGGAAAGACTTC
CASSEGYPGKDF
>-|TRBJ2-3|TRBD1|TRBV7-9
TGTGCCAGCAGCATGGGACAGGCTGGAGATACGCAGTATTTT
CASSMGQAGDTQYF
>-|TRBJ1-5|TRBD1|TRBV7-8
TGTGCCAGCAGCCCAAGGGACAGGGGGCTTGGTCAGCCCCAGCATTTT
CASSPRDRGLGQPQHF
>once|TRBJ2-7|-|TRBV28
TGTGCCAGCAGTGCATACCCCGGCCGGGCGTCGGACTACGAGCAGTACTTC
CASSAYPGRASDYEQYF
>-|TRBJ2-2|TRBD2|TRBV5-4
TGTGCCAGCCAAAGGAGCGGGGGGAACACCGGGGAGCTGTTTTTT
CASQRSGGNTGELFF
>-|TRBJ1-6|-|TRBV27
TGTGCCAGCAGAACAGGAGATAGGGTTTCACCCCTCCACTTT
CASRTGDRVSPLHF
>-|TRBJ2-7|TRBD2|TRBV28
TGTGCCAGCAGTATAGGGACTAGCGGGGGCGAGCAGTACTTC
CASSIGTSGGEQYF
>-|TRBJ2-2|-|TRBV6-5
TGTGCCAGCAGTTACTGGACGGCCAACACCGGGGAGCTGTTTTTT
CASSYWTANTGELFF
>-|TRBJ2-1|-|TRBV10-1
TGCGCCAGCAGTGACAGGAGTACGAGGCAGTTCTTC
CASSDRSTRQFF
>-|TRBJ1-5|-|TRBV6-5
TGTGCCAGCAGTCCTAGAGGCCATCAGCCCCAGCATTTT
CASSPRGHQPQHF
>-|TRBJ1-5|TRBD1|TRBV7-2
TGTGCCAGCAGCCGACAGGGTATCTCAGGGCCCCAGCATTTT
CASSRQGISGPQHF
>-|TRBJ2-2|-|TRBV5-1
TGCGCCAGCAGCTTGATATCAGGGTTCGGTGGGGAGCTGTTTTTT
CASSLISGFGGELFF
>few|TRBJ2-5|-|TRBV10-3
TGTGCCATCAGCGGAGGTCAAGAGACCCAGTACTTC
CAISGGQETQYF
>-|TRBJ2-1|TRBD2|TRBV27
TGTGCCAGCAGTTTACGGGGGGGAAGCTCCTACAATGAGCAGTTCTTC
CASSLRGGSSYNEQFF
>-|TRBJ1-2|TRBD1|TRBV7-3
TGTGCCAGCAGCTTAAGTAGGACAGGTTCTAACTATGGCTACACCTTC
CASSLSRTGSNYGYTF
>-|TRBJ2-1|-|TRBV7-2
TGTGCCAGCAGCTTAGGAGGACTTAGGGCGGGTGAGCAGTTCTTC
CASSLGGLRAGEQFF
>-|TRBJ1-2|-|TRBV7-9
TGTGCCAGCAGCTTTCCCGGGAAGATAGGGGAAGGCTACACCTTC
CASSFPGKIGEGYTF
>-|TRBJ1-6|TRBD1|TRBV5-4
TGTGCCAGCAGCTTGGAACAGGGGTCCAACAATTCACCCCTCCACTTT
CASSLEQGSNNSPLHF
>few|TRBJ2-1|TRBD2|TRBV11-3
TGTGCCAGCAGCTTACGGGCGGGGGGGTCCTCCTACAATGAGCAGTTCTTC
CASSLRAGGSSYNEQFF
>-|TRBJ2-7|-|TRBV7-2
TGTGCCAGCAGTGGACAGAGTAGTTTGTCCTACGAGCAGTACTTC
CASSGQSSLSYEQYF
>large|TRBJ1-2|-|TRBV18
TGTGCCAGCTCACCAAACGGGGCAGGGGACTATGGCTACACCTTC
CASSPNGAGDYGYTF
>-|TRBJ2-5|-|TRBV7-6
TGTGCCAGCAGCAAATTGGTACGACAAGAGACCCAGTACTTC
CASSKLVRQETQYF
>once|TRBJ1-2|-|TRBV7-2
TGTGCCAGCAGCCCAGACCTAAACTATGGCTACACCTTC
CASSPDLNYGYTF
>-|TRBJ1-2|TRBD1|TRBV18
TGTGCCAGCTCACCCCGACAGGGGAACTATGGCTACACCTTC
CASSPRQGNYGYTF
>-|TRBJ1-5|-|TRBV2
TGTGCCAGCAGTGAGTCAGGGTACAATCAGCCCCAGCATTTT
CASSESGYNQPQHF
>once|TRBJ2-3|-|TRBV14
TGTGCCAGCAGCCAAGAGTGGGGCACAGATACGCAGTATTTT
CASSQEWGTDTQYF
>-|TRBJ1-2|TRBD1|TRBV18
TGTGCCAGCTCACCACCGGCGACAGGGGGTCGCTTGGGCTACACCTTC
CASSPPATGGRLGYTF